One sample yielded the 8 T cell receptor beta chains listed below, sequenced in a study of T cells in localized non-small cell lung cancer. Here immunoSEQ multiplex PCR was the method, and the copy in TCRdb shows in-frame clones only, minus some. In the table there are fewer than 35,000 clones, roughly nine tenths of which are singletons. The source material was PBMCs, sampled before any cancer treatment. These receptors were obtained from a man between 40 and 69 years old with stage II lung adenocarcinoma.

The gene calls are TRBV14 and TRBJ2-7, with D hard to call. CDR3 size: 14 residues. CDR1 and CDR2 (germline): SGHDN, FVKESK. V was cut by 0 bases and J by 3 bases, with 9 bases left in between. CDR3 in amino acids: CASSQESTYYEQYF. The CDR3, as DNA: TGTGCCAGCAGCCAAGAAAGCACTTACTACGAGCAGTACTTC.

For the CDR3, the DNA is TGTGCCAGCAGGTCACAGGGGAGCTATGGCTACACCTTC. Encoded protein: CASRSQGSYGYTF. This chain uses TRBV6-6 with TRBJ1-2, with 7 bases fitting TRBD1. V was pared by 6 bases and J by 4 bases, with 5 bases of the junction left unmatched. CDR3 length: 13 amino acids. Germline V gene sequence: CDR1 MNHNY, CDR2 SVGAGI (reference sequence).

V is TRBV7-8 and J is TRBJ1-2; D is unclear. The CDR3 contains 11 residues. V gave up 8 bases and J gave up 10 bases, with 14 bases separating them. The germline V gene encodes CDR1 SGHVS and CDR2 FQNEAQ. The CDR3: CASGPEALYTF. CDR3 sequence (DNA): TGTGCCAGCGGGCCCGAGGCCCTCTACACCTTC. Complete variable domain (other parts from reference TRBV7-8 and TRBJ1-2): GAGVSQSPRYKVAKRGQDVALRCDPISGHVSLFWYQQALGQGPEFLTYFQNEAQLDKSGLPSDRFFAERPEGSVSTLKIQRTQQEDSAVYLCASGPEALYTFGSGTRLTVV.

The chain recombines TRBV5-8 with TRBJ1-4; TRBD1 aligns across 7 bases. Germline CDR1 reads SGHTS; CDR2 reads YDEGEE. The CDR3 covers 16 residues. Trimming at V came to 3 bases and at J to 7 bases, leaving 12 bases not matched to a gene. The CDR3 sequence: CASSWRSTGEGEKLFF. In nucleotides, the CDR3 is TGTGCCAGCAGCTGGCGAAGTACAGGGGAGGGTGAAAAACTGTTTTTT.

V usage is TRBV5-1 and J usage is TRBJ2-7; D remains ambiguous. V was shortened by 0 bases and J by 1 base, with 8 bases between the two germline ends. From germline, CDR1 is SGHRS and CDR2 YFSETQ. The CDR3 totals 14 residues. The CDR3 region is CASSLDGYSYEQYF. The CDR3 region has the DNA TGCGCCAGCAGCTTGGACGGGTATTCCTACGAGCAGTACTTC. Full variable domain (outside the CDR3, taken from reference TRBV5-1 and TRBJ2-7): KAGVTQTPRYLIKTRGQQVTLSCSPISGHRSVSWYQQTPGQGLQFLFEYFSETQRNKGNFPGRFSGRQFSNSRSEMNVSTLELGDSALYLCASSLDGYSYEQYFGPGTRLTVT.

The CDR3 coding sequence is TGTGCCAGCAGCCGACCCGGACGGCCGGCAACTAATGAAAAACTGTTTTTT. Translated: CASSRPGRPATNEKLFF. J is TRBJ1-4 and V is TRBV14; no reliable D call. Trimming removed 4 bases at V and 0 bases at J, with 15 bases between. Germline CDR1 reads SGHDN; CDR2 reads FVKESK. The CDR3 runs to 17 residues.

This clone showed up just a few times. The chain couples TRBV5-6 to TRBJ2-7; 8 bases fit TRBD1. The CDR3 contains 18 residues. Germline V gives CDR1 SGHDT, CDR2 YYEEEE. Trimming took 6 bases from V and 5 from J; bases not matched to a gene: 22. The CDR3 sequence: CASKRWAGGLSTSHEQYF. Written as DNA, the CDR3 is TGTGCCAGCAAGAGGTGGGCAGGGGGCTTATCTACTAGCCACGAGCAGTACTTC. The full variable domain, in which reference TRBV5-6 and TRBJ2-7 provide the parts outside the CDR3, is DAGVTQSPTHLIKTRGQQVTLRCSPKSGHDTVSWYQQALGQGPQFIFQYYEEEERQRGNFPDRFSGHQFPNYSSELNVNALLLGDSALYLCASKRWAGGLSTSHEQYFGPGTRLTVT.

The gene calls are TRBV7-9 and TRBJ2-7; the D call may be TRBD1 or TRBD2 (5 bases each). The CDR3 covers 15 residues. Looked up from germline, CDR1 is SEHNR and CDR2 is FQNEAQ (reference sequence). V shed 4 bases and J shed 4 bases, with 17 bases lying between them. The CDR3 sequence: CASSSRDGKRYEQYF. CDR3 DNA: TGTGCCAGCAGCTCCCGGGACGGGAAGAGGTACGAGCAGTACTTC.